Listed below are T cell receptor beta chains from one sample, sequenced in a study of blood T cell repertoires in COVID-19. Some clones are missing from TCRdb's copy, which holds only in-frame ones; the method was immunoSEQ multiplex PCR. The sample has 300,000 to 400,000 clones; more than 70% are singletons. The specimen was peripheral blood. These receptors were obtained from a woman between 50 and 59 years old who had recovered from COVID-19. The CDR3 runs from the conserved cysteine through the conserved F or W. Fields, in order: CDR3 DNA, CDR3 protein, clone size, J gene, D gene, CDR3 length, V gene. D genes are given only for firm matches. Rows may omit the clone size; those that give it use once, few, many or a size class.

CDR3 DNA: TGTGCCAGCAGCGTCAGAGGGAGGGAGACCCAGTACTTC; CDR3 protein: CASSVRGRETQYF; clone size: .; J gene: TRBJ2-5; D gene: .; CDR3 length: 13; V gene: TRBV9
CDR3 DNA: TGTGCCAGCAGCGTAGCTGACAGCAATTCACCCCTCCACTTT; CDR3 protein: CASSVADSNSPLHF; clone size: .; J gene: TRBJ1-6; D gene: .; CDR3 length: 14; V gene: TRBV9
CDR3 DNA: TGTGCCAGCAGCTTTACAGGGGAAGATAATTCACCCCTCCACTTT; CDR3 protein: CASSFTGEDNSPLHF; clone size: .; J gene: TRBJ1-6; D gene: TRBD1; CDR3 length: 15; V gene: TRBV5-5
CDR3 DNA: TGTGCCAGCAGCCCGGGACTAGCGGAGAACACCGGGGAGCTGTTTTTT; CDR3 protein: CASSPGLAENTGELFF; clone size: .; J gene: TRBJ2-2; D gene: TRBD2; CDR3 length: 16; V gene: TRBV5-4
CDR3 DNA: TGTGCCAGCAGTATTAATAGCGGGTCGAACACCGGGGAGCTGTTTTTT; CDR3 protein: CASSINSGSNTGELFF; clone size: .; J gene: TRBJ2-2; D gene: TRBD2; CDR3 length: 16; V gene: TRBV7-2
CDR3 DNA: TGTGCCAGCAGCGTAAAGCGGACTAGCACAGATACGCAGTATTTT; CDR3 protein: CASSVKRTSTDTQYF; clone size: .; J gene: TRBJ2-3; D gene: .; CDR3 length: 15; V gene: TRBV9
CDR3 DNA: TGTGCCAGCTCACCACCTTGGGGACAGGGGGCTGGGACTGAAGCTTTCTTT; CDR3 protein: CASSPPWGQGAGTEAFF; clone size: .; J gene: TRBJ1-1; D gene: TRBD1; CDR3 length: 17; V gene: TRBV18
CDR3 DNA: TGTGCCAGCAGCCCCGGGTCCTATGGCTACACCTTC; CDR3 protein: CASSPGSYGYTF; clone size: .; J gene: TRBJ1-2; D gene: .; CDR3 length: 12; V gene: TRBV12-3/TRBV12-4
CDR3 DNA: TGCGCCAGCAGCCAAGAGGCCAGCTACGAGCAGTACTTC; CDR3 protein: CASSQEASYEQYF; clone size: .; J gene: TRBJ2-7; D gene: .; CDR3 length: 13; V gene: TRBV4-1
CDR3 DNA: TGCAGCGGAAAGGGGGGGCATGGCTACACCTTC; CDR3 protein: CSGKGGHGYTF; clone size: .; J gene: TRBJ1-2; D gene: .; CDR3 length: 11; V gene: TRBV29-1
CDR3 DNA: TGTGCCTGGACTCCATTGACAGGGGGCGGCTACACCTTC; CDR3 protein: CAWTPLTGGGYTF; clone size: .; J gene: TRBJ1-2; D gene: TRBD1; CDR3 length: 13; V gene: TRBV30
CDR3 DNA: TGTGCCAGCAGTACGGGACAGGCAAGCCCCACAGATACGCAGTATTTT; CDR3 protein: CASSTGQASPTDTQYF; clone size: .; J gene: TRBJ2-3; D gene: TRBD1; CDR3 length: 16; V gene: TRBV28
CDR3 DNA: TGTGCCAGCAGTTCCATACAGGGAAACGGCTACACCTTC; CDR3 protein: CASSSIQGNGYTF; clone size: .; J gene: TRBJ1-2; D gene: .; CDR3 length: 13; V gene: TRBV28
CDR3 DNA: TGTGCCAGCAGCTTAACACACCCCAATGAAAAACTGTTTTTT; CDR3 protein: CASSLTHPNEKLFF; clone size: .; J gene: TRBJ1-4; D gene: .; CDR3 length: 14; V gene: TRBV7-2
CDR3 DNA: TGTGCCAGCAGCTCTGCGTGGACTAGGACTTACAATGAGCAGTTCTTC; CDR3 protein: CASSSAWTRTYNEQFF; clone size: few; J gene: TRBJ2-1; D gene: TRBD2; CDR3 length: 16; V gene: TRBV5-4
CDR3 DNA: TGTGCCAGCACAGGGGATGGAAACACCATATATTTT; CDR3 protein: CASTGDGNTIYF; clone size: .; J gene: TRBJ1-3; D gene: .; CDR3 length: 12; V gene: TRBV28
CDR3 DNA: TGTGCCAGCAGTTGGGCGGGGGCATACAATGAGCAGTTCTTC; CDR3 protein: CASSWAGAYNEQFF; clone size: .; J gene: TRBJ2-1; D gene: .; CDR3 length: 14; V gene: TRBV27
CDR3 DNA: TGTGCCAGCAGCTTCCAGGCCCAAGAGACCCAGTACTTC; CDR3 protein: CASSFQAQETQYF; clone size: .; J gene: TRBJ2-5; D gene: .; CDR3 length: 13; V gene: TRBV5-5
CDR3 DNA: TGCGCCAGCAGCTTGGCTAGCGGGGTCTCCTACAATGAGCAGTTCTTC; CDR3 protein: CASSLASGVSYNEQFF; clone size: .; J gene: TRBJ2-1; D gene: TRBD2; CDR3 length: 16; V gene: TRBV5-1
CDR3 DNA: TGTGCCAGCAGTGAATCACGCGTTAATGAAAAACTGTTTTTT; CDR3 protein: CASSESRVNEKLFF; clone size: .; J gene: TRBJ1-4; D gene: .; CDR3 length: 14; V gene: TRBV6-1
CDR3 DNA: TGCGCCAGCAGCTTGAGCGGGAACCAGCCCCAGCATTTT; CDR3 protein: CASSLSGNQPQHF; clone size: .; J gene: TRBJ1-5; D gene: .; CDR3 length: 13; V gene: TRBV5-1
CDR3 DNA: TGTGCCACCAAACGGGTAAACACTGAAGCTTTCTTT; CDR3 protein: CATKRVNTEAFF; clone size: .; J gene: TRBJ1-1; D gene: .; CDR3 length: 12; V gene: TRBV6-5
CDR3 DNA: TGTGCCAGCAGCCATTTAGGCCGAGGGGAGCAGTACTTC; CDR3 protein: CASSHLGRGEQYF; clone size: .; J gene: TRBJ2-7; D gene: .; CDR3 length: 13; V gene: TRBV3-1/TRBV3-2